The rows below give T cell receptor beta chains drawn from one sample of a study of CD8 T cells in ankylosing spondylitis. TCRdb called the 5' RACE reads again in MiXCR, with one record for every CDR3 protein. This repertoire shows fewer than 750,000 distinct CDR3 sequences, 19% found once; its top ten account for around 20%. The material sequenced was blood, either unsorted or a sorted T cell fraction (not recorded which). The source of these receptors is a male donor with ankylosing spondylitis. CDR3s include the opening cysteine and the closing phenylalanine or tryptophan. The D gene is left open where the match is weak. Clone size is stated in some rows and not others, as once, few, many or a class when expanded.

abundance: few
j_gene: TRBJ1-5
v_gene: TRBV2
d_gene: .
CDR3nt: TGTGCCAGCAGGCTGGACACGTGGGGTCAGCCCCAGCATTTT
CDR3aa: CASRLDTWGQPQHF

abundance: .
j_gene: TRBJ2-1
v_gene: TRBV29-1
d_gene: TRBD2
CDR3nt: TGCAGCGCCCTTTTAGCGGGTCGCGAGGGCAATGAGCAGTTCTTC
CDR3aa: CSALLAGREGNEQFF

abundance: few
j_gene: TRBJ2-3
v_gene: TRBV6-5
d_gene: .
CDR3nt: TGTGCCAGCAGTTACTTCCCCATTAGCGGAGGCACAGATACGCAGTATTTT
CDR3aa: CASSYFPISGGTDTQYF

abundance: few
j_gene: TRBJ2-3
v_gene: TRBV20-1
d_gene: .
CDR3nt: TGCAGTGCTAGACCCGGCACAGATACGCAGTATTTT
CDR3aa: CSARPGTDTQYF

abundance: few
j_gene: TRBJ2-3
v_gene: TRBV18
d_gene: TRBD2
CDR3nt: TGTGCCAGCTCACCACCGGGACTAGCGGGAGCCGATACGCAGTATTTT
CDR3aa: CASSPPGLAGADTQYF

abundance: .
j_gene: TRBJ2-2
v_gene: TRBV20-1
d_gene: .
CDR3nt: TGCAGTGCCACGGAGGGCCTCGGCGGGGAGCTGTTTTTT
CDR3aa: CSATEGLGGELFF

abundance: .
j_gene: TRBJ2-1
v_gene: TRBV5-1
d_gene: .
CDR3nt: TGCGCCAGCAGCTTGTTACAGACCTACAATGAGCAGTTCTTC
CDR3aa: CASSLLQTYNEQFF

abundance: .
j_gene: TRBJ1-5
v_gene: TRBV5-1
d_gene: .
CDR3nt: TGCGCCAGCAGGCCATTGGGGTCTCAGCCCCAGCATTTT
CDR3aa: CASRPLGSQPQHF

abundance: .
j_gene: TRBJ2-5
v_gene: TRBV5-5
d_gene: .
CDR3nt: TGTGCCAGCAGCTTGGTAGTGTCCTTGGGAGAGACCCAGTACTTC
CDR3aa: CASSLVVSLGETQYF

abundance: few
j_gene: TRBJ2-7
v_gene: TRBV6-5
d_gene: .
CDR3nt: TGTGCCAGCAGTTCGCCGATATACGAGCAGTACTTC
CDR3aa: CASSSPIYEQYF

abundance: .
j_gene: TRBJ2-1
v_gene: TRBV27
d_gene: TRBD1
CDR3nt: TGTGCCAGCACTAACGGACAGGGAGGCTACAATGAGCAGTTCTTC
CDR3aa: CASTNGQGGYNEQFF

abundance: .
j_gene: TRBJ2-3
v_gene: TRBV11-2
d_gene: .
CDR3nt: TGTGCCAGCAGCCCTATGAGGGGTCTGACAGATACGCAGTATTTT
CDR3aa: CASSPMRGLTDTQYF

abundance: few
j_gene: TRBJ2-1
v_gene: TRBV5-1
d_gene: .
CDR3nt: TGCGCCAGCAGCTTGGCCCTGCAGTCTTACAATGAGCAGTTCTTC
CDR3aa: CASSLALQSYNEQFF

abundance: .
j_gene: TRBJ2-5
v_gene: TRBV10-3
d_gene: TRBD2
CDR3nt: TGTGCCATCAGTGAGATGGCGGGAGGAGTAGAGACCCAGTACTTC
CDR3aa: CAISEMAGGVETQYF

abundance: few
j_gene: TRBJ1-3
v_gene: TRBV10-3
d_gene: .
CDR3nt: TGTGCCATCAGTGAGTCGTGGGCCTCTGGAAACACCATATATTTT
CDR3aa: CAISESWASGNTIYF

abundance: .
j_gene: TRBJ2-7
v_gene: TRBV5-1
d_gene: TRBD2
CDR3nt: TGCGCCACCCTCCCGGCTAGCGGGAGCTACGAGCACTACTTC
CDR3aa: CATLPASGSYEHYF

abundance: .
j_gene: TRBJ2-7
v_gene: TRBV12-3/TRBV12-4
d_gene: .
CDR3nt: TGTGCCAGCAGTTTCTACAGTGGGGCCGAGCAGTACTTC
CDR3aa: CASSFYSGAEQYF

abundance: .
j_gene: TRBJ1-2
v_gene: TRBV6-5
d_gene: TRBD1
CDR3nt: TGTGCCAGCAGTTACGTAACGACAGGGGCAGGGATTAACTATGGCTACACCTTC
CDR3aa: CASSYVTTGAGINYGYTF

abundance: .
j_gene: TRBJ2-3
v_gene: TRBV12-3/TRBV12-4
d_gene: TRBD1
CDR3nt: TGTGCCAGCAGTTTGGGTTCCACAGGGGGAAGAGATACGCAGTATTTT
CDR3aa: CASSLGSTGGRDTQYF

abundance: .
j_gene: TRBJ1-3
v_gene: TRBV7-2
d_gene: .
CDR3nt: TGTGCCAGCAGCCACCCCGCAAGAGGAAACACCATATATTTT
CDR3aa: CASSHPARGNTIYF

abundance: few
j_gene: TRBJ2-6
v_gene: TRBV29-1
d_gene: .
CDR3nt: TGCAGCGTAGCAGACGGACCTAGTGACTCTGGGGCCAACGTCCTGACTTTC
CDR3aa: CSVADGPSDSGANVLTF

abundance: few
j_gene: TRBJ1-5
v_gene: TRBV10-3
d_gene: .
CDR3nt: TGTGCCATCAGTGACGAAGGGAGAAATCAGCCCCAGCATTTT
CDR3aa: CAISDEGRNQPQHF

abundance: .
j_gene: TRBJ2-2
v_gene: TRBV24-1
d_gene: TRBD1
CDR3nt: TGTGCCACCAGTGACCCGGGACAGGGGCACACCGGGGAGCTGTTTTTT
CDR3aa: CATSDPGQGHTGELFF

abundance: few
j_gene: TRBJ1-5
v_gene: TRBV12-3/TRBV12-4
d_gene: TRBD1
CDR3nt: TGTGCCAGCAGTTTAGATCCGGGACAGGGGCAGCCCCAGCATTTT
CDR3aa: CASSLDPGQGQPQHF

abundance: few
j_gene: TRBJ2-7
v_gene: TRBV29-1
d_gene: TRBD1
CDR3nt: TGCAGCGTTGATATCGGGCAGGGGGTCTCCTACGAGCAGTACTTC
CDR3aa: CSVDIGQGVSYEQYF

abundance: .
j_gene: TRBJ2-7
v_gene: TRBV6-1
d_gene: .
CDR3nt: TGTGCCAGCAGAGCAGGGGGGACCTACGAGCAGTACTTC
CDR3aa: CASRAGGTYEQYF

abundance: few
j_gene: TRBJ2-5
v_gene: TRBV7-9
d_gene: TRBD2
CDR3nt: TGTGCCAGCAGACAACGGGGGGGACCTCAATTC
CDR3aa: CASRQRGGPQF

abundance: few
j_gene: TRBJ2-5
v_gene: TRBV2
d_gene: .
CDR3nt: TGTGCCAGCATCGGTGGGGGGCGAGAGACCCAGTACTTC
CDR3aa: CASIGGGRETQYF

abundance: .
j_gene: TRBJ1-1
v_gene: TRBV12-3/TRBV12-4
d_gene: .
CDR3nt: TGTGCCAGCAGTTTTTGGGCTGGGAGTGGCACTGAAGCTTTCTTT
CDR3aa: CASSFWAGSGTEAFF

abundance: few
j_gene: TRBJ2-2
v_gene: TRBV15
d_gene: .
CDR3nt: TGTGCCACCAGCAGAGACAGGGGCACCGGGGAGCTGTTTTTT
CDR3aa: CATSRDRGTGELFF

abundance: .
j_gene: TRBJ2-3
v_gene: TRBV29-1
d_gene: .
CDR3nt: TGCAGCGTTGAACAGGAATACACAGATACGCAGTATTTT
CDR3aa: CSVEQEYTDTQYF

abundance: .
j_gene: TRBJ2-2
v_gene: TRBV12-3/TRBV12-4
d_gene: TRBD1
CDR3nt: TGTGCCAGCAGCGATAACAGGGGATTGGCCGGGGAGCTGTTTTTT
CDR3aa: CASSDNRGLAGELFF

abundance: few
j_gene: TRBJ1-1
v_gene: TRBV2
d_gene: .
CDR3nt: TGTGCCAGCACTCCTAGGACGGGAAGGAACACTGAAGCTTTCTTT
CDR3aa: CASTPRTGRNTEAFF

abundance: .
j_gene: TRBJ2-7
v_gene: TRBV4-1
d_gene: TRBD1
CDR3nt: TGCGCCAGCAGCCAAGTACTGTTCGGGACAGACAACGAGCAGTACTTC
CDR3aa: CASSQVLFGTDNEQYF

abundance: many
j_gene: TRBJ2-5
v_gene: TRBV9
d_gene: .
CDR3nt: TGTGCCAGCAGCAGGGACGCCGAGATAGAGACCCAGTACTTC
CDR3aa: CASSRDAEIETQYF

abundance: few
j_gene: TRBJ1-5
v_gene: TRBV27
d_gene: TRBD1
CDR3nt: TGTGCCAGCAGTCCGTCGTTAGGGGGCTTTCAGCCCCAGCATTTT
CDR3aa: CASSPSLGGFQPQHF

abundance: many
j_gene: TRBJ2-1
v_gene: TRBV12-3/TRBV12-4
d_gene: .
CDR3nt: TGTGCCAGCAGTCCCCTTTGGGTTGGCTACAATGAGCAGTTCTTC
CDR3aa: CASSPLWVGYNEQFF

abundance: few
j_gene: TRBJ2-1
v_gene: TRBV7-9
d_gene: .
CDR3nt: TGTGCCAGCAGCCCCCTGGGTAACTACAATGAGCAGTTCTTC
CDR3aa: CASSPLGNYNEQFF

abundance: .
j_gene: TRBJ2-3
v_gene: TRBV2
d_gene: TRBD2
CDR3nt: TGTGCCAGCAGTGAAGCACCCGGGACTAGCTGGGGCGGGGGCACAGATACGCAGTATTTT
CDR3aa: CASSEAPGTSWGGGTDTQYF

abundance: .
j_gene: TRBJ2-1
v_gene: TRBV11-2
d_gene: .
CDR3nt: TGTGCCAGCAGCTTAGAAGTGGCGGGACTCGCAACCAATGAGCAGTTCTTC
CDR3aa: CASSLEVAGLATNEQFF